This T cell receptor beta chain was profiled in a study of Ad26.COV2.S vaccination and SARS-CoV-2 variants. The overall study: Trial arm assignment for the donor was COV1001 Ad26.COV2.S.

The treatment was: 15 to 20 received Ad26.COV2.S at low or high dose, single or two shots; about five received placebo; per-sample allocation not given. All samples were drawn on day 63, counting from the first vaccine or placebo injection. Vaccine was an Ad26 vector expressing Wuhan-strain SARS-CoV-2 spike. Produced via immunoSEQ multiplex PCR; TCRdb's table is partial and in-frame only. The sample has around 500,000 clones; 70% to 90% are singletons. The CDR3 has 14 amino acids. Trimming cost V 1 base and J 4 bases, with 8 bases left between them. Germline loops: CDR1 SGHAT, CDR2 FQDESV (reference sequence).

V is TRBV11-1 and J is TRBJ2-1; D not resolved. The starting material was peripheral blood, obtained in a trial of Ad26.COV2.S vaccine versus placebo. This clonotype originated in a person between 18 and 65 years old who received the Ad26.COV2.S COVID-19 vaccine or a placebo. The CDR3, as DNA: TGTGCCAGCAGCTTAGAGGCAGGATACAATGAGCAGTTCTTC. Translating it yields CASSLEAGYNEQFF.